One and the same sample provided the 7 T cell receptor beta chains below, sequenced in a study of HIV-infected patients and healthy controls. Antiretroviral therapy had run roughly three months, about 14 weeks, before follow-up blood collection. The repertoire came from unfractionated whole blood and reflected all unsorted peripheral T cells. About 450 ng RNA was reverse transcribed with alpha and beta constant-region primers. Alpha and beta chain libraries were made separately by chain-specific third strand synthesis with multiplexing indices. Each CDR3 protein is one row after TCRdb ran MiXCR on the 5' RACE reads. Of approximately 11,000 distinct CDR3 sequences detected, 5.5% to 7% appear once; the ten largest clones hold over 25%. Material: blood, obtained during antiretroviral therapy. These receptors were taken from an adult with HIV infection. The donor label of this sample is uncertain.

The rearrangement joins TRBV10-3 to TRBJ2-3, with D possibly being TRBD1 (5 bases). V gave up 0 bases and J gave up 2 bases, with 12 bases separating them. The CDR3 runs to 16 residues. CDR1 is ENHRY and CDR2 is SYGVKD in the germline V gene. In DNA, the CDR3 is TGTGCCATCAGTGAGTCACAGGCGCCCTTCACAGATACGCAGTATTTT. It is translated as CAISESQAPFTDTQYF.

In this sample, this clonotype turned up many times. The J gene is TRBJ2-6, the V gene TRBV5-7; TRBD2 aligns across 13 bases. TRBV5-7 is an open reading frame, and its role is uncertain. The CDR3 is 19 amino acids. The V and J ends lost 4 bases and 0 bases, in that order; junction bases with no gene match: 7. CDR3 residues: CASSAPGLAGSSGANVLTF. The CDR3 DNA reads as TGTGCCAGCAGCGCACCGGGACTAGCGGGATCCTCTGGGGCCAACGTCCTGACTTTC.

This clonotype occurred many times. V is TRBV29-1 and J is TRBJ1-1; 9 positions agree with TRBD1. With V trimmed by 6 bases and J by 5 bases, 7 bases remained unmatched. The CDR3 covers 13 residues. Looked up from germline, CDR1 is SQVTM and CDR2 is ANQGSEA. CDR3 sequence reads: CSVNVQGATEAFF. The CDR3 DNA reads as TGCAGCGTAAACGTACAGGGGGCGACTGAAGCTTTCTTT.

This clonotype was observed at least ten times. The chain links TRBV27 to TRBJ2-7, with 9 positions matching TRBD1. After removal of 5 bases from V and 4 bases from J, the junction contained 9 bases not matched to a gene. The length of the CDR3 is 15 residues. Per the germline V gene, CDR1 is MNHEY and CDR2 is SMNVEV (reference sequence). CDR3 in DNA: TGTGCCAGCAGTATCACCGGGACAGGGATATACGAGCAGTACTTC. Its protein is CASSITGTGIYEQYF.

V and J are TRBV6-5 and TRBJ2-2, with D maybe TRBD2 (5 bases). V was cut by 2 bases and J by 6 bases, with 13 bases left in between. The CDR3 covers 15 residues. Germline assignment: CDR1 MNHEY and CDR2 SVGAGI. CDR3 sequence: CASSYEGKVAGELFF. CDR3 nucleotide sequence: TGTGCCAGCAGTTACGAGGGAAAGGTGGCCGGGGAGCTGTTTTTT.

This clonotype was observed a few times. The chain combines TRBV7-9 with TRBJ1-1, with TRBD1 as a possible D gene (5 bases). The germline V and J ends were trimmed by 2 bases and 0 bases, with 16 bases remaining between them. The length of the CDR3 is 17 residues. Germline-derived CDR1 and CDR2 are SEHNR and FQNEAQ (reference sequence). CDR3 bases: TGTGCCAGCAGCTTACCGATCAAGGGACCGATGAACACTGAAGCTTTCTTT. Its protein product is CASSLPIKGPMNTEAFF.

This clonotype was counted ten times or more. The chain joins TRBV7-2 to TRBJ1-1; D not certain. The CDR3 contains 12 residues. Germline CDR1 and CDR2: SGHTA and FQGNSA. With 5 bases removed from V and 5 bases from J, the gap between germline ends came to 9 bases. The chain's CDR3 is CASSLSGTEAFF. In DNA, the CDR3 is TGTGCCAGCAGCCTTTCGGGGACTGAAGCTTTCTTT.